The 5 T cell receptor beta chains given below trace back to one sample, sequenced in a study of molecular identifiers for immune sequencing clone quantification (dated by TCRdb to between 2017 and 2018). The library came from PCR. The instrument given in TCRdb is Illumina HiSeq 4000. The raw public data were reprocessed by TCRdb itself: fastp quality trimming at Q25, MiXCR clonotype calling, in-frame beta chains only. Each CDR3 protein gets just one entry, which takes the most common genes and DNA from the rows behind it. Here the sample has over 600,000 distinct CDR3 sequences; about 20% occur a single time. Jointly, the top ten make up roughly 0.83% of the sample. Sequenced input: naive CD8+ T cells from blood, with Jurkat cell RNA spiked in. According to the study, the label for this sample's cell subset or site signals: FACS-sorted CD8+CD4-CCR7+CD45RA+ naive T cells. The source of these receptors is a human donor in good health. Some libraries in this study had Jurkat cell RNA spiked in.

This clonotype was seen only a few times. A much more abundant neighbour one base away suggests this may be a read error. The CDR3 does not end in the conserved phenylalanine or tryptophan, so this is likely a read error. The chain employs TRBV4-3 and TRBJ1-1; D unresolved. Germline V gene sequence: CDR1 LGHNA, CDR2 YSLEER. The CDR3 extends over 16 amino acids. V lost 2 bases, J lost 5 bases, and 18 bases lay in between. CDR3 coding DNA: TGCGCCAGCAGCCAATACGACGGGCGTTGGGGAACTGAAGCTTTCTTG. Its translation: CASSQYDGRWGTEAFL.

Note on this clonotype: One base away lies a much larger clone, so this may be a sequencing read error. J is TRBJ2-5 and V is TRBV29-1, with 10 bases aligning to TRBD1. This CDR3 has 15 residues. Looked up from germline, CDR1 is SQVTM and CDR2 is ANQGSEA. Trimming at V came to 7 bases and at J to 5 bases, leaving 13 bases not matched to a gene. Written as DNA, the CDR3 is TGCAGCGCTGGAGAACGAGGACAGGGGGGTGAGACCCAGTACTTC. This encodes CSAGERGQGGETQYF.

This clonotype was seen many times. This rearrangement joins TRBV20-1 to TRBJ2-7; D remains unclear. V dropped 7 bases and J dropped 3 bases, with 10 bases sitting between them. Germline V CDR1 and CDR2: DFQATT, SNEGSKA (reference sequence). There are 11 residues in the CDR3. The CDR3 DNA is TGCAGTGTAAGGGTTAGCTACGAGCAGTACTTC. Its protein is CSVRVSYEQYF.

A word on this clonotype: One end of the junction fails to match germline, which may point to a read error. The rearrangement joins TRBV5-1 to TRBJ2-2; D is undetermined. The germline CDR1 and CDR2 sequences are SGHRS and YFSETQ. The CDR3 runs to 12 residues. This CDR3 reads CAGSPNTGELFF. In nucleotides, the CDR3 is TGCGCCGGCAGCCCGAACACCGGGGAGCTGTTTTTT.

The rearrangement uses TRBV4-3 and TRBJ2-1; 8 nucleotides match TRBD2. In germline, CDR1 is LGHNA, CDR2 YSLEER. This CDR3 is 18 amino acids long. V lost 1 base to trimming and J lost 0 bases; unmatched junction nucleotides: 8. CDR3 loop: CASSQAAGGPSSYNEQFF. DNA of the CDR3: TGCGCCAGCAGCCAAGCCGCGGGAGGCCCCAGCTCCTACAATGAGCAGTTCTTC.